The source of this T cell receptor (beta chain) is a study of T cell repertoires in cytomegalovirus infection. Study in general: Evidence of both CMV infection and a matching HLA type came from public TCR beta signatures.

In TCRdb, the reads were re-called with MiXCR into one record per CDR3 protein. The table includes just under 550,000 distinct CDR3 sequences, around 27% detected once. Study-wide results and limits: Clonotype analysis showed dominance of the ex vivo response by HLA-C-restricted CMV-specific TCR beta clonotypes.

On this clonotype itself: Its matching antigen is unknown.

Trimming removed 6 bases from V and 2 bases from J, with 13 bases in between. This CDR3 contains 14 residues. The sequencing sample was made of PBMCs. The source of this sequence is a human donor in good health (CMV status not recorded). Some clones in this sample may be carry-over from other donors' samples. The genes are TRBV12-3 or TRBV12-4 and TRBJ2-5; the D gene is possibly TRBD1 (6 bases). CDR3: CASRLGTIQETQYF. CDR3 DNA sequence: TGTGCCAGCAGACTCGGGACAATACAAGAGACCCAGTACTTC.